The text below deals with one T cell receptor (beta chain). The antigen is unknown. This specimen comes from a study of T cells in Graves' hyperthyroidism and ophthalmopathy. Exclusion of patients followed from uncontrolled infection, other autoimmune disease, pregnancy or lactation. The diagnoses drew upon clinical symptoms, serum thyroxine and TRAb, thyroid ultrasound and orbital computed tomography. Whole-study findings and limits: Ophthalmopathy got predicted by the model a median approximately 6.4 months before its onset. Blood also showed most of the thyroid clonotypes that were expanded above 0.001.

Using RNA transcripts as the source, TCR beta CDR3 regions were amplified. With the HTBI primer set, the TCR CDR3 went through a first round of RT-PCR. Via MiXCR, TCRdb re-called the multiplex PCR reads, giving one row per CDR3 protein. Of approximately 700,000 distinct CDR3 sequences listed, about 45% are singletons. The origin of this receptor is an adult man with Graves' disease, either hyperthyroidism or ophthalmopathy (not recorded which). Sequencing used peripheral blood or thyroid tissue (not recorded which).

CDR3 coding DNA: TGTGCCAGCAGTTTAACGGGACAGGGGGCGCGAAGCTATGGCTACACCTTC. Its protein product is CASSLTGQGARSYGYTF. The chain joins TRBV6-5 to TRBJ1-2; 12 bases match TRBD1. The CDR3 spans 17 residues. Germline V lookup: CDR1 MNHEY, CDR2 SVGAGI. The V gene end was trimmed by 4 bases and the J gene end by 4 bases; junction bases not matched to a gene: 10.